Listed below are T cell receptor beta chains from one sample, sequenced in a study of response to subunit inactivated influenza vaccine. MiXCR was run by TCRdb on the RT-PCR reads, yielding one entry per CDR3 protein. The table lists some 850,000 distinct CDR3 sequences, about 18% of them singletons. The material sequenced was PBMCs from blood, taken 4 to 6 days after vaccination. These receptors all come from a man in his fifties or sixties who received an inactivated influenza vaccine. The CDR3 runs from the conserved cysteine through the conserved F or W. Fields, in order: V gene, CDR3 length, J gene, clone size, D gene, CDR3 DNA, CDR3 protein. D genes are given only for firm matches. Where a row states a size, it is once, few, many or the class of an expanded clone; other rows omit it.

v_gene: TRBV29-1; len: 12; j_gene: TRBJ2-7; abundance: few; d_gene: TRBD1; CDR3nt: TGCAGCGTCTTGGACAGGGCCAACGAGCAGTACTTC; CDR3aa: CSVLDRANEQYF
v_gene: TRBV6-2/TRBV6-3; len: 17; j_gene: TRBJ2-2; abundance: few; d_gene: TRBD1; CDR3nt: TGTGCCAGCAGTTACCGAATTTTTGGGACAGGGGCCGGGGAGCTGTTTTTT; CDR3aa: CASSYRIFGTGAGELFF
v_gene: TRBV20-1; len: 14; j_gene: TRBJ1-6; abundance: -; d_gene: -; CDR3nt: TGCAGTGCTAGAGTGGAGGGGGTGGGAGCACCCCTCCACTTT; CDR3aa: CSARVEGVGAPLHF
v_gene: TRBV4-1; len: 17; j_gene: TRBJ2-4; abundance: -; d_gene: TRBD1; CDR3nt: TGCGCCAGCAGCTACCCGGGACAGGGGGCCTCCAAAAACATTCAGTACTTC; CDR3aa: CASSYPGQGASKNIQYF
v_gene: TRBV20-1; len: 15; j_gene: TRBJ2-7; abundance: -; d_gene: TRBD1; CDR3nt: TGCAGTGCTAGAGGTCGCGGGACAGGGGGCAACGAGCAGTACTTC; CDR3aa: CSARGRGTGGNEQYF
v_gene: TRBV25-1; len: 19; j_gene: TRBJ2-6; abundance: few; d_gene: TRBD1; CDR3nt: TGTGCCAGCAGCGCCCCGCCGGGACAGGGGTTTCCTGGGGCCAACGTCCTGACTTTC; CDR3aa: CASSAPPGQGFPGANVLTF
v_gene: TRBV27; len: 15; j_gene: TRBJ2-7; abundance: -; d_gene: -; CDR3nt: TGTGCCAGCAGTTTAGTCTGGACCGGAACGTACGAGCAGTACTTC; CDR3aa: CASSLVWTGTYEQYF
v_gene: TRBV27; len: 12; j_gene: TRBJ2-7; abundance: few; d_gene: -; CDR3nt: TGTGCCAGCAGTTACCACCCCTACGAGCAGTACTTC; CDR3aa: CASSYHPYEQYF
v_gene: TRBV20-1; len: 15; j_gene: TRBJ1-2; abundance: -; d_gene: TRBD1; CDR3nt: TGCAGTGCCAGCCCGGGACAGGGGATGGACTATGGCTACACCTTC; CDR3aa: CSASPGQGMDYGYTF
v_gene: TRBV7-7; len: 14; j_gene: TRBJ2-1; abundance: -; d_gene: -; CDR3nt: TGTGCCAGCAGCTTAGCGGGAGTCTTGGATGAGCAGTTCTTC; CDR3aa: CASSLAGVLDEQFF
v_gene: TRBV6-2/TRBV6-3; len: 20; j_gene: TRBJ2-1; abundance: few; d_gene: TRBD2; CDR3nt: TGTGCCAGCAGTTATCCGGTTCTAGCGGGAGGGCCGACTCTCCACAATGAGCAGTTCTTC; CDR3aa: CASSYPVLAGGPTLHNEQFF
v_gene: TRBV20-1; len: 15; j_gene: TRBJ2-5; abundance: -; d_gene: -; CDR3nt: TGCAGTGCTAGAGATGGGGGGAGAGCCAGAGAGACCCAGTACTTC; CDR3aa: CSARDGGRARETQYF
v_gene: TRBV7-2; len: 15; j_gene: TRBJ1-2; abundance: many; d_gene: TRBD1; CDR3nt: TGTGCCAGCAGCTTCGCCGGGACAGGGGTTTATGGCTACACCTTC; CDR3aa: CASSFAGTGVYGYTF
v_gene: TRBV20-1; len: 13; j_gene: TRBJ2-1; abundance: few; d_gene: -; CDR3nt: TGCAGTGCTAGAGCTACCCGTGTGGGTGAGCAGTTCTTC; CDR3aa: CSARATRVGEQFF
v_gene: TRBV9; len: 16; j_gene: TRBJ2-3; abundance: few; d_gene: TRBD1; CDR3nt: TGTGCCAGCAGCATCCTAGCCGGACAGGCATCAGATACGCAGTATTTT; CDR3aa: CASSILAGQASDTQYF
v_gene: TRBV21-1; len: 15; j_gene: TRBJ2-3; abundance: once; d_gene: -; CDR3nt: TGTGCCAGCAGCAACGCCGGACAGCACACAGATACGCAGTATTTT; CDR3aa: CASSNAGQHTDTQYF
v_gene: TRBV12-3/TRBV12-4; len: 12; j_gene: TRBJ2-2; abundance: -; d_gene: TRBD2; CDR3nt: TGTGCCACCAACTCGGGGGGCGGGGAGCTGTTTTTT; CDR3aa: CATNSGGGELFF
v_gene: TRBV7-2; len: 15; j_gene: TRBJ2-5; abundance: -; d_gene: -; CDR3nt: TGTGCCAGCAGCGGTAGTGGGACCTCGGGGGAGACCCAGTACTTC; CDR3aa: CASSGSGTSGETQYF
v_gene: TRBV20-1; len: 15; j_gene: TRBJ2-5; abundance: -; d_gene: -; CDR3nt: TGCAGTGCTAGTCTCGGGGGGCGCGGTCAAGAGACCCAGTACTTC; CDR3aa: CSASLGGRGQETQYF
v_gene: TRBV10-3; len: 14; j_gene: TRBJ1-5; abundance: -; d_gene: -; CDR3nt: TGTGCCATCAGTAATCAGGGTGGAGGACAGCCCCAGCATTTT; CDR3aa: CAISNQGGGQPQHF
v_gene: TRBV5-1; len: 14; j_gene: TRBJ2-3; abundance: few; d_gene: -; CDR3nt: TGCGCCAGCAGCGGAGATCGAAGCACAGATACGCAGTATTTT; CDR3aa: CASSGDRSTDTQYF
v_gene: TRBV29-1; len: 13; j_gene: TRBJ2-5; abundance: -; d_gene: -; CDR3nt: TGCAGCGTCGCTTTAGTGGGCCAAGAGACCCAGTACTTC; CDR3aa: CSVALVGQETQYF
v_gene: TRBV12-3/TRBV12-4; len: 14; j_gene: TRBJ2-5; abundance: many; d_gene: -; CDR3nt: TGTGCCAGCACAGTGGCAGGATATCGGGAGACCCAGTACTTC; CDR3aa: CASTVAGYRETQYF
v_gene: TRBV6-5; len: 16; j_gene: TRBJ2-2; abundance: -; d_gene: -; CDR3nt: TGTGCCAGCAGTTATTCACGAGCGGCTTACACCGGGGAGCTGTTTTTT; CDR3aa: CASSYSRAAYTGELFF
v_gene: TRBV29-1; len: 18; j_gene: TRBJ2-6; abundance: -; d_gene: -; CDR3nt: TGCAGCGTTGAATACCCGGGGTTTGGCGGCGGCGGGGCCAACGTCCTGACTTTC; CDR3aa: CSVEYPGFGGGGANVLTF
v_gene: TRBV12-3/TRBV12-4; len: 15; j_gene: TRBJ1-2; abundance: -; d_gene: -; CDR3nt: TGTGCCAGCAGTTTATTCCGGACCTCCAATTACGGCTACACCTTC; CDR3aa: CASSLFRTSNYGYTF
v_gene: TRBV4-1; len: 18; j_gene: TRBJ2-3; abundance: few; d_gene: TRBD1; CDR3nt: TGCGCCAGCAGCCAAGGACGGGCCCGACAGGGTAGCACAGATACGCAGTATTTT; CDR3aa: CASSQGRARQGSTDTQYF
v_gene: TRBV9; len: 16; j_gene: TRBJ2-1; abundance: -; d_gene: TRBD2; CDR3nt: TGTGCCAGTGACTCGCTAGCGGGACCCTCCTACAATGAGCAGTTCTTC; CDR3aa: CASDSLAGPSYNEQFF
v_gene: TRBV12-3/TRBV12-4; len: 13; j_gene: TRBJ2-7; abundance: -; d_gene: -; CDR3nt: TGTGCCAGCGGACCACGGGGATCCTACGAGCAGTACTTC; CDR3aa: CASGPRGSYEQYF
v_gene: TRBV6-5; len: 16; j_gene: TRBJ2-2; abundance: few; d_gene: -; CDR3nt: TGTGCCAGCAGTTATGTAAGGCGTGCGAACACCGGGGAGCTGTTTTTT; CDR3aa: CASSYVRRANTGELFF
v_gene: TRBV6-2/TRBV6-3; len: 13; j_gene: TRBJ2-5; abundance: few; d_gene: -; CDR3nt: TGTGCCAGCAGTCACGGCGGTGTTGAGACCCAGTACTTC; CDR3aa: CASSHGGVETQYF
v_gene: TRBV5-1; len: 13; j_gene: TRBJ2-2; abundance: -; d_gene: TRBD1; CDR3nt: TGCGCCAGCAGCCTTGGACAGGTTGGGGAGCTGTTTTTT; CDR3aa: CASSLGQVGELFF
v_gene: TRBV12-3/TRBV12-4; len: 13; j_gene: TRBJ2-5; abundance: many; d_gene: -; CDR3nt: TGTGCCAGCAGTTCGGGGCCTAAAGAGACCCAGTACTTC; CDR3aa: CASSSGPKETQYF
v_gene: TRBV5-1; len: 14; j_gene: TRBJ2-1; abundance: few; d_gene: -; CDR3nt: TGCGCCAGCACCCGGAAAGGGGGGGACAATGAGCAGTTCTTC; CDR3aa: CASTRKGGDNEQFF
v_gene: TRBV7-2; len: 16; j_gene: TRBJ2-7; abundance: many; d_gene: -; CDR3nt: TGTGCCAGCAGCTTAGGTGCGGCGGCTTTATCCTACGAGCAGTACTTC; CDR3aa: CASSLGAAALSYEQYF
v_gene: TRBV12-3/TRBV12-4; len: 13; j_gene: TRBJ2-5; abundance: many; d_gene: -; CDR3nt: TGTGCCAGCAGTTTAAGTGCGCAAGAGACCCAGTACTTC; CDR3aa: CASSLSAQETQYF